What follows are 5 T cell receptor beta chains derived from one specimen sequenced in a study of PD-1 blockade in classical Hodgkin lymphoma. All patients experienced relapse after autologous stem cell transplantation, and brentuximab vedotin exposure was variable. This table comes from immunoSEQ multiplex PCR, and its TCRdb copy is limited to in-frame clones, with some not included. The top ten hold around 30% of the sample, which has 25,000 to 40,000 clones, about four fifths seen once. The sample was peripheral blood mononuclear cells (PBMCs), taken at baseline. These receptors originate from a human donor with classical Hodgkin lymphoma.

The CDR3 region has the DNA TGTGCCAGTAGTATACGGATCGATAGCAATCAGCCCCAGCATTTT. The encoded protein is CASSIRIDSNQPQHF. V is TRBV19 and J is TRBJ1-5; unclear D gene. V lost 2 bases, J lost 0 bases, and 8 bases lay in between. Germline V gene data show CDR1 as LNHDA and CDR2 as SQIVND (reference sequence). The CDR3 length is 15 residues.

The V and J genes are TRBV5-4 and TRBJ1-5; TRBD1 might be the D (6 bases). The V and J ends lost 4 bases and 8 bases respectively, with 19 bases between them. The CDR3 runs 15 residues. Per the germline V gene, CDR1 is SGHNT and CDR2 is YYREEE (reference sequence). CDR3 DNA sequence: TGTGCCAGCAGCACTGGGGGGGGCGGGGATGAGCCCCAGCATTTT. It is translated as CASSTGGGGDEPQHF.

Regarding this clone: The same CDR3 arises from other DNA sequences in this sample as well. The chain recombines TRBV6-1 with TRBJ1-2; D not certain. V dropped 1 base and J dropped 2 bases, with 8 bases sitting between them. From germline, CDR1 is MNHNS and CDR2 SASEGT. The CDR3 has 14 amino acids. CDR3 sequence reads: CASSEGPVNYGYTF. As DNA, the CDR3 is TGTGCCAGCAGTGAAGGGCCAGTCAACTATGGCTACACCTTC.

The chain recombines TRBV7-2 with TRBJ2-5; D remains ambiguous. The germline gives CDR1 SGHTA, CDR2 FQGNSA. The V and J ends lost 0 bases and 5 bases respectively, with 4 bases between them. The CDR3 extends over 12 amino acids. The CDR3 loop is CASSLAFETQYF. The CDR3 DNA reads TGTGCCAGCAGCTTAGCGTTCGAGACCCAGTACTTC. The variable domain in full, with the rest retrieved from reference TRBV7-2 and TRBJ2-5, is GAGVSQSPSNKVTEKGKDVELRCDPISGHTALYWYRQSLGQGLEFLIYFQGNSAPDKSGLPSDRFSAERTGGSVSTLTIQRTQQEDSAVYLCASSLAFETQYFGPGTRLLVL.

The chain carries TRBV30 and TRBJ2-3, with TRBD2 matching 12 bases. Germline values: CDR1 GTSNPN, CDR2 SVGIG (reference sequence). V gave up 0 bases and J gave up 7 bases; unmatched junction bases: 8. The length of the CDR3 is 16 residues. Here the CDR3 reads CAWSVGLAGGMNTQYF. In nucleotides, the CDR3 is TGTGCCTGGAGTGTAGGGCTAGCGGGGGGGATGAATACGCAGTATTTT.